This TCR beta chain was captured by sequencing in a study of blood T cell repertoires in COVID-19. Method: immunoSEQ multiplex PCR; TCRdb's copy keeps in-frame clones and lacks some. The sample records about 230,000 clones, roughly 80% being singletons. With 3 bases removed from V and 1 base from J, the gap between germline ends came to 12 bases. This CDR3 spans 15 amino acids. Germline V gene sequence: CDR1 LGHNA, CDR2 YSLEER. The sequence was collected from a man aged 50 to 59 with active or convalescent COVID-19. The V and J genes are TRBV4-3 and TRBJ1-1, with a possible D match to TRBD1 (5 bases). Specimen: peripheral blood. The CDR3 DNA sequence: TGCGCCAGCAGCCAGGAACGGACAACGAACACTGAAGCTTTCTTT. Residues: CASSQERTTNTEAFF.